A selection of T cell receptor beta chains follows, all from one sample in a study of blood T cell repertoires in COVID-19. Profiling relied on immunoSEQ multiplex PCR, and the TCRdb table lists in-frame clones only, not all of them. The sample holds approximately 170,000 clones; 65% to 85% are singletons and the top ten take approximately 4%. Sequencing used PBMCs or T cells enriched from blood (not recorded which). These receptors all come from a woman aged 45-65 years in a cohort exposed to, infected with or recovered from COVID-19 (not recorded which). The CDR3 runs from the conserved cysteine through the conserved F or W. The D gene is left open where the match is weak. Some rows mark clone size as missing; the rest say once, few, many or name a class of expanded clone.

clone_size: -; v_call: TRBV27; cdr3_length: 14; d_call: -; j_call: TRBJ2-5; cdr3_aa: CASRRASLQETQYF; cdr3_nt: TGTGCCAGCCGAAGAGCGTCCCTACAAGAGACCCAGTACTTC
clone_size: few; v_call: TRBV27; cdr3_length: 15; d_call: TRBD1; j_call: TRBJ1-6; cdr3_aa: CASSLRGTANSPLHF; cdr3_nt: TGTGCCAGCAGTTTGCGTGGGACAGCTAATTCACCCCTCCACTTT
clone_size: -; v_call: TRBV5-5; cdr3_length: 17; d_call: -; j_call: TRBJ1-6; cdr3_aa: CASSAPGSTSSNSPLHF; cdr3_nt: TGTGCCAGCAGCGCACCGGGATCTACCTCCTCAAATTCACCCCTCCACTTT
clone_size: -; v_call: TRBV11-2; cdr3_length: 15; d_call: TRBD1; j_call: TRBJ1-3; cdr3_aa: CASSQPGGSGNTIYF; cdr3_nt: TGTGCCAGCAGCCAGCCAGGGGGCTCTGGAAACACCATATATTTT
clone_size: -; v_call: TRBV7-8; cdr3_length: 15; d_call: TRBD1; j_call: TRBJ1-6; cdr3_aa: CASSRDRGWNSPLHF; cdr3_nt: TGTGCCAGCAGTCGGGACAGGGGCTGGAATTCACCCCTCCACTTT
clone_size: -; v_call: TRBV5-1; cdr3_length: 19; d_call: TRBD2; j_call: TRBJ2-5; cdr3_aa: CASSPGLAGGLVVVETQYF; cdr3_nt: TGCGCCAGCAGCCCCGGACTAGCGGGGGGGCTGGTTGTGGTCGAGACCCAGTACTTC
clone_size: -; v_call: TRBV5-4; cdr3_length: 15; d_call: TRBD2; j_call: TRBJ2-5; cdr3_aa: CASSTRAGVQETQYF; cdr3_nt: TGTGCCAGCAGCACTAGAGCGGGAGTGCAAGAGACCCAGTACTTC
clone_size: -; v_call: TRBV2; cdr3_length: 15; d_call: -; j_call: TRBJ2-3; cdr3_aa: CASSVLQVQADTQYF; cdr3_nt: TGTGCCAGCAGTGTGTTACAGGTTCAAGCAGATACGCAGTATTTT
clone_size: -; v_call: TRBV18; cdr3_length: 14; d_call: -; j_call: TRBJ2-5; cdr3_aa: CASSPQEGWETQYF; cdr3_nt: TGTGCCAGCTCACCACAAGAGGGCTGGGAGACCCAGTACTTC
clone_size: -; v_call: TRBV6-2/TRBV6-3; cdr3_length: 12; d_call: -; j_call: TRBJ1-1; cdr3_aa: CASSYSVSEAFF; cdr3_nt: TGTGCCAGCAGTTACTCCGTGTCTGAAGCTTTCTTT
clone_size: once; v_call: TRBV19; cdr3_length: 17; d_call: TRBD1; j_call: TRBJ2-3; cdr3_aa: CASSIGVGDRDPDTQYF; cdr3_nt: TGTGCCAGTAGTATTGGAGTTGGGGACAGGGACCCAGATACGCAGTATTTT
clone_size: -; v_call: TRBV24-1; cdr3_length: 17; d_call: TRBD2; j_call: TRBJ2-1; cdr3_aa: CATGGGREATFSDEQFF; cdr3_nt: TGTGCCACCGGGGGTGGGCGGGAGGCCACATTTTCGGATGAGCAGTTCTTC
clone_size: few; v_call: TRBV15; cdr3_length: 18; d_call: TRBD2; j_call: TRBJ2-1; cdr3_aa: CATSRGMGLAGENNEQFF; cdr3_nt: TGTGCCACCAGCAGAGGGATGGGCCTAGCGGGGGAAAACAATGAGCAGTTCTTC
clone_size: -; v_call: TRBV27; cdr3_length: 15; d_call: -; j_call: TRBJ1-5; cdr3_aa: CASSYGGLSNQPQHF; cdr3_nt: TGTGCCAGCAGCTATGGAGGGCTTAGCAATCAGCCCCAGCATTTT
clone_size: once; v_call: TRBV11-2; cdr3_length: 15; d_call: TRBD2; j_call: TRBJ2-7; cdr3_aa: CASSWGLAGVYEQYF; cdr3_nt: TGTGCCAGCAGCTGGGGACTAGCGGGAGTCTACGAGCAGTACTTC
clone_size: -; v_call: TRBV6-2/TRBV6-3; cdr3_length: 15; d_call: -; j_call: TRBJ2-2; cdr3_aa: CASSYSMQYTGELFF; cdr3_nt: TGTGCCAGCAGTTACTCGATGCAGTACACCGGGGAGCTGTTTTTT
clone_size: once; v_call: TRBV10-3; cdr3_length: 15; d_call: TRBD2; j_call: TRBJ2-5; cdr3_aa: CAISEDLGGAETQYF; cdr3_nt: TGTGCCATCAGTGAGGACCTCGGGGGGGCGGAGACCCAGTACTTC
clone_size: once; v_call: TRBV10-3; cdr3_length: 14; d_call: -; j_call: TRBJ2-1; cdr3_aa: CAITTGQEYNEQFF; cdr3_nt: TGTGCCATCACCACGGGACAAGAATACAATGAGCAGTTCTTC
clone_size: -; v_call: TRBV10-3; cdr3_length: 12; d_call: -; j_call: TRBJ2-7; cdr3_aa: CAISGLGHEQYF; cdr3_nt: TGTGCCATCAGTGGGCTGGGGCACGAGCAGTACTTC
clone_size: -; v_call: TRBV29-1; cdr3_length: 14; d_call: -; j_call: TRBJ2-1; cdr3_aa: CSVDLDYKEGEQFF; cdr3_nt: TGCAGCGTAGACCTAGATTATAAGGAGGGTGAGCAGTTCTTC
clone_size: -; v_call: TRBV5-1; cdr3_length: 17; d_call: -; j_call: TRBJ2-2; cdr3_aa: CASSLGWGGPTGGELFF; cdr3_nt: TGCGCCAGCAGCTTGGGATGGGGTGGACCGACAGGCGGGGAGCTGTTTTTT
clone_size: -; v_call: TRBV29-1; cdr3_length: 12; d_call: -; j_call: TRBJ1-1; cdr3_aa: CSVEGGGTEAFF; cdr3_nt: TGCAGCGTTGAGGGAGGGGGCACTGAAGCTTTCTTT
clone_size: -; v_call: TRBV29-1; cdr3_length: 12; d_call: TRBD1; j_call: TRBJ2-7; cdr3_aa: CSVGTGSYEQYF; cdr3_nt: TGCAGCGTTGGGACAGGCTCCTACGAGCAGTACTTC
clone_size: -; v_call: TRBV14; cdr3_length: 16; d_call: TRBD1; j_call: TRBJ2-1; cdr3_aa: CASSFGTGVGYNEQFF; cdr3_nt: TGTGCCAGCAGCTTTGGGACAGGGGTAGGATACAATGAGCAGTTCTTC
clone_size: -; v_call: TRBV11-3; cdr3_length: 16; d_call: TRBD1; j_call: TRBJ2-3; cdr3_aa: CASSPTGTGPLDTQYF; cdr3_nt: TGTGCCAGCAGCCCCACCGGGACAGGGCCCTTGGATACGCAGTATTTT
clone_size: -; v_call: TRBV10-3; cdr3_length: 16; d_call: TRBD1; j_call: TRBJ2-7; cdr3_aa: CAIKPGRDRGAYEQYF; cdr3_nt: TGTGCCATCAAACCCGGACGCGACAGGGGCGCCTACGAGCAGTACTTC
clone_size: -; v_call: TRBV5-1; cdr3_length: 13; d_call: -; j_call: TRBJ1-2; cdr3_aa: CASSFNRDYGYTF; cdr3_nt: TGCGCCAGCAGCTTTAACAGGGACTATGGCTACACCTTC
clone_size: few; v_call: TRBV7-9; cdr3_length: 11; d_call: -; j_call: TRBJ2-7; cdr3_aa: CASSATYEQYF; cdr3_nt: TGTGCCAGCAGCGCGACCTACGAGCAGTACTTC
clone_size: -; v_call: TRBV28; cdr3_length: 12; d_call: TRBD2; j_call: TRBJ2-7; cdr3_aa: CASSLSEREGTF; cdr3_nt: TGTGCCAGCAGTTTATCCGAGCGGGAGGGAACATTC
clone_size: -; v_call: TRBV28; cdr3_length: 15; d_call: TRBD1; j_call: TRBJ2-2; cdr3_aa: CASSSPGQGPGELFF; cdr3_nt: TGTGCCAGCAGTTCTCCGGGACAGGGACCCGGGGAGCTGTTTTTT
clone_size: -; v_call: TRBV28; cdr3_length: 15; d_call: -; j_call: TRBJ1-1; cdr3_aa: CASSSLTAINTEAFF; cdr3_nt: TGTGCCAGCAGTTCCCTGACAGCGATAAACACTGAAGCTTTCTTT
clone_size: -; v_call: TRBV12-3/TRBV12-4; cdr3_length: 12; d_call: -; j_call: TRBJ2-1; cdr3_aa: CASSLLGSEQFF; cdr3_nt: TGTGCCAGCAGTTTACTCGGGAGTGAGCAGTTCTTC
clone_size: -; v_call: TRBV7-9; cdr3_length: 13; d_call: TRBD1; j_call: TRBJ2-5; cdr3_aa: CASSSRQGETQYF; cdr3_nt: TGTGCCAGCAGCTCGCGACAGGGGGAGACCCAGTACTTC
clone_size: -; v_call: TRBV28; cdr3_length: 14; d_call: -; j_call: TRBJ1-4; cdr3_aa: CASSYPRGNEKLFF; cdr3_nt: TGTGCCAGCAGTTATCCTAGAGGGAATGAAAAACTGTTTTTT
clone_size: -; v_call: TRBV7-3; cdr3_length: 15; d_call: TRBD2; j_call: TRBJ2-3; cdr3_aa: CASSFSGGLLDTQYF; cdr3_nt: TGTGCCAGCAGCTTTTCGGGGGGGCTCCTCGATACGCAGTATTTT
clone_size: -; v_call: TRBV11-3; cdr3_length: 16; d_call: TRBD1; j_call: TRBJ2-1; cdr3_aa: CASSSTWDSSYNEQFF; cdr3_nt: TGTGCCAGCAGCTCCACCTGGGACAGCTCCTACAATGAGCAGTTCTTC
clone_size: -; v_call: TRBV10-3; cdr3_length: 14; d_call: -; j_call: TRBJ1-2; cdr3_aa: CAISPTTGSSGYTF; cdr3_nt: TGTGCCATCAGTCCGACAACAGGGTCCTCTGGCTACACCTTC